This T cell receptor (beta chain) derives from a study of cytomegalovirus exposure and HLA in healthy donors. Overall study: Roughly 80% of some 390 genotyped donors fell in the Caucasian-associated ancestry cluster. General study results and limits: Apart from CMV serostatus, no immune exposure information was available. In the analysis, some V segments, TRBV6-2 and TRBV6-3 included, were excluded as indistinguishable.

The PCR used 60 Vbeta and 13 Jbeta primers. Profiled with immunoSEQ multiplex PCR; TCRdb holds only in-frame clones, not every one. The sample has about 120,000 clones; 70% to 75% are singletons. Comment on this clone: Its matching antigen is unknown.

CDR1 is MNHEY, CDR2 SMNVEV, per germline (reference sequence). This CDR3 contains 14 residues. V dropped 7 bases and J dropped 7 bases, with 19 bases sitting between them. Sequenced: PBMCs. The V call is TRBV27, the J call TRBJ1-2; possibly TRBD1 for D (5 bases). This receptor was taken from a woman aged 18-29 years in good health and CMV-seronegative. CDR3 amino acids: CASTSVRERSGYTF. The CDR3, as DNA: TGTGCCAGCACTAGCGTCAGGGAGAGGAGTGGCTACACCTTC.